This is a list of T cell receptor beta chains from one sample in a study of graft-versus-host responses after intestinal transplantation. Sequenced by immunoSEQ multiplex PCR; TCRdb stores in-frame clones only, minus some. The sample shows 43,000 or so clones, approximately 94% of them seen only once. Sequencing used PBMCs, obtained 335 days after intestinal transplant. Receptors were obtained from a human patient who received an intestinal transplant, so some T cells may come from the graft donor. Each CDR3 is given with its conserved first and last residue. The D gene is left open where the match is weak.

J gene | D gene | V gene | CDR3 DNA | CDR3 protein
TRBJ2-2 | TRBD1 | TRBV5-4 | TGTGCCAGCACCCTGGACAGGGGAATCACCGGGGAGCTGTTTTTT | CASTLDRGITGELFF
TRBJ2-7 | - | TRBV7-6 | TGTGCCAGCAGCCCAGGGGGGTACGAGCAGTACTTC | CASSPGGYEQYF
TRBJ2-7 | TRBD1 | TRBV12-5 | TGTGCTAGTGGTTTGTTTGGACAGGGGGCCATCTACGAGCAGTACTTC | CASGLFGQGAIYEQYF
TRBJ2-7 | TRBD2 | TRBV11-1 | TGTGCCAGCAGCCCCAGGGAGGGTGGCATGGTGGAGCAGTACTTC | CASSPREGGMVEQYF
TRBJ2-4 | - | TRBV6-5 | TGTGCCAGCGGGGGGACCGGGGCCAAAAACATTCAGTACTTC | CASGGTGAKNIQYF
TRBJ2-3 | TRBD2 | TRBV4-2 | TGTGCCAGCAGCCAAGATCGGGGAGGGGGCACAGATACGCAGTATTTT | CASSQDRGGGTDTQYF
TRBJ1-1 | - | TRBV27 | TGTGCCAGCAAGTCTCAGGGGATCGCTGAAGCTTTCTTT | CASKSQGIAEAFF
TRBJ1-6 | - | TRBV28 | TGTGCCAGCAGTTTAAGGAATTCACCCCTCCACTTT | CASSLRNSPLHF
TRBJ1-2 | - | TRBV6-5 | TGTGCCAGCAGCCGCGGCGGAGATGGCTACACCTTC | CASSRGGDGYTF
TRBJ1-5 | - | TRBV18 | TGTGCCAGCTCACCGGGGACGGGGAACAATCAGCCCCAGCATTTT | CASSPGTGNNQPQHF
TRBJ2-7 | - | TRBV7-9 | TGTGCCAGCAGCTCTTTTGGACACGAGCAGTACTTC | CASSSFGHEQYF
TRBJ2-1 | - | TRBV4-1 | TGCGCCAGCAGCCAAGAAATGGCGGACTACAATGAGCAGTTCTTC | CASSQEMADYNEQFF